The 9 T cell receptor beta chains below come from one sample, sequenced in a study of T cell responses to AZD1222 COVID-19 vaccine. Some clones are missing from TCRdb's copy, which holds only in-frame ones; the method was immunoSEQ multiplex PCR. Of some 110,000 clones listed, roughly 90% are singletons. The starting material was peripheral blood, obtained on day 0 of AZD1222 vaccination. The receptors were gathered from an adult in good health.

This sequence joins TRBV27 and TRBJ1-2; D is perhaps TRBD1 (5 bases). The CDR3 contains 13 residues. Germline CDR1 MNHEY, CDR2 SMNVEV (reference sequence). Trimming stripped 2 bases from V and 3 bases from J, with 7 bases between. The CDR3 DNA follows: TGTGCCAGCAGTTTAGCGACAGACTATGGCTACACCTTC. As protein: CASSLATDYGYTF.

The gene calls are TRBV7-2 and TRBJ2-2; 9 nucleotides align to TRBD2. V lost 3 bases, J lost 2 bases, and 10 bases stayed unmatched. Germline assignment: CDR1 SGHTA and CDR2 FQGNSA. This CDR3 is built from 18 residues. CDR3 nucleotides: TGTGCCAGCAGCTTTCGGCGTAGTAGCGGGAGCAACACCGGGGAGCTGTTTTTT. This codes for CASSFRRSSGSNTGELFF.

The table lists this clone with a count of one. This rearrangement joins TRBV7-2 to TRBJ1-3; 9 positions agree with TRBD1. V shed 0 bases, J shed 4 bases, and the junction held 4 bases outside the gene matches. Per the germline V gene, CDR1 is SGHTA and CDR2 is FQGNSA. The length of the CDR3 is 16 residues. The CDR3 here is CASSLAGQGGGNTIYF. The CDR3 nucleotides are TGTGCCAGCAGCTTAGCGGGACAGGGTGGAGGAAACACCATATATTTT.

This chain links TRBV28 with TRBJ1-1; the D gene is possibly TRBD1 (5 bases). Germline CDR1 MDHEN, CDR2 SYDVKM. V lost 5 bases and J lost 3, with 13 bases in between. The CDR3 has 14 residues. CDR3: CASSPPGGDTEAFF. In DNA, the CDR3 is TGTGCCAGCAGTCCACCCGGGGGGGACACTGAAGCTTTCTTT.

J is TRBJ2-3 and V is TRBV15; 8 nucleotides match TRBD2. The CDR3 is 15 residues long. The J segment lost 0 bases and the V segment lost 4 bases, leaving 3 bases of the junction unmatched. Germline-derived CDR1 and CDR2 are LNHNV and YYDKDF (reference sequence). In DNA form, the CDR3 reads TGTGCCACCAGCACCGGGGGGGGTAGCACAGATACGCAGTATTTT. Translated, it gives CATSTGGGSTDTQYF.

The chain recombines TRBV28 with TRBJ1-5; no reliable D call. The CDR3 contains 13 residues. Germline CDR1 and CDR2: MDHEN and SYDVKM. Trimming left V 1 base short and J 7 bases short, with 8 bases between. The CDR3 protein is CASSLYQRQPQHF. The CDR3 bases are TGTGCCAGCAGTTTATATCAACGGCAGCCCCAGCATTTT.

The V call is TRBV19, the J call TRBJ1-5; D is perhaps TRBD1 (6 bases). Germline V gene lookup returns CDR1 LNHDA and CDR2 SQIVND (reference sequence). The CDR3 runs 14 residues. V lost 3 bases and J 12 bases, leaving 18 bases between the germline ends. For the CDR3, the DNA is TGTGCCAGTAGTATGATGGGGGCCCGGAGAGTCCAGCATTTT. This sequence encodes CASSMMGARRVQHF.

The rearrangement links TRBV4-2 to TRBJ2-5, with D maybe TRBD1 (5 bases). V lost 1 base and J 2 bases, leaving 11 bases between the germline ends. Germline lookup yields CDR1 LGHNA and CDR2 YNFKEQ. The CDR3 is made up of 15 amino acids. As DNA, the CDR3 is TGTGCCAGCAGCCAAGTTCAGGCAGGGCAAGAGACCCAGTACTTC. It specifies CASSQVQAGQETQYF.

In DNA form, the CDR3 reads TGTGCCAGCAGCTTCGGGACAGGGGGACCGAACACTGAAGCTTTCTTT. Protein: CASSFGTGGPNTEAFF. This rearrangement joins TRBV13 to TRBJ1-1; 11 bases fit TRBD1. Germline V gene lookup returns CDR1 PRHDT and CDR2 FYEKMQ (reference sequence). Trimming cost V 3 bases and J 1 base; bases outside gene matches: 4. CDR3 length: 16 residues.